This T cell receptor beta chain was captured in a study of CD8 T cells in ankylosing spondylitis. Broader study findings: Certain motif variants had earlier appeared in reactive arthritis synovial fluid and blood. CD8+ by phenotype, disease-linked clones were relatively rare in peripheral blood. Ankylosing spondylitis blood seemed to carry a telltale TCR beta motif made of eight highly homologous variants. Disease-associated clones were reportedly significantly overrepresented in matched ankylosing spondylitis synovial fluid.

This CDR3 region has 15 residues. Germline loops: CDR1 SGHRS, CDR2 YFSETQ. The V end was cut by 0 bases, the J end by 7 bases, with 13 bases between. There are many counts of this clonotype. Its antigen is as yet unknown. Quantitative barcoded 5'-RACE was used to prepare TCR beta libraries. TCRdb reprocessed the 5' RACE reads via MiXCR and lists one record per CDR3 protein. The sample carries about 340,000 distinct CDR3 sequences, less than 9.5% recorded once. The sample consisted of blood, either unsorted or a sorted T cell fraction (not recorded which). The chain joins TRBV5-1 to TRBJ2-2; D tentatively fits TRBD1 or TRBD2 (5 bases each). This clonotype was sampled from a male donor with ankylosing spondylitis. The CDR3 DNA reads as TGCGCCAGCAGCTTGGGGGCAGGGAGCGGCGGGGAGCTGTTTTTT. Its translation: CASSLGAGSGGELFF.